Listed below are T cell receptor beta chains from one sample, sequenced in a study of response to subunit inactivated influenza vaccine. TCRdb fed the RT-PCR reads into MiXCR, producing one record per CDR3 protein. The sample has around 760,000 distinct CDR3 sequences; approximately 15% are singletons. This specimen was PBMCs from blood, taken 14 days before vaccination. The receptors come from a man aged 45-60 years who received an inactivated influenza vaccine. CDR3s include the opening cysteine and the closing phenylalanine or tryptophan. The order of the fields is D gene, clone size, V gene, J gene, CDR3 DNA, CDR3 protein. A D gene is named only where the DNA matches it firmly. Where a row states a size, it is once, few, many or the class of an expanded clone; other rows omit it.

-	few	TRBV3-1	TRBJ2-1	TGTGCCAGCAGCCAAGGGGACAACTACAATGAGCAGTTCTTC	CASSQGDNYNEQFF
-	few	TRBV18	TRBJ2-2	TGTGCCAGCTCACCAAGAACAGAGGGCGGGGAGCTGTTTTTT	CASSPRTEGGELFF
TRBD1	-	TRBV5-6	TRBJ1-4	TGTGCCAGCAGCGGCAAGGACAGGGGCCGTGAAAAACTGTTTTTT	CASSGKDRGREKLFF
TRBD1	-	TRBV10-3	TRBJ1-4	TGTGCCACCAAGGGGGCAAGTGATGAAAAACTGTTTTTT	CATKGASDEKLFF
TRBD1	few	TRBV24-1	TRBJ2-5	TGTGCCACCAGTGATGCCGGGACAGGGGATCAAGAGACCCAGTACTTC	CATSDAGTGDQETQYF
TRBD1	-	TRBV6-4	TRBJ1-1	TGTGCCAGCAGTCGCCACGGGGGCAGGGGGCGCGGGGACACTGAAGCTTTCTTT	CASSRHGGRGRGDTEAFF
TRBD2	few	TRBV2	TRBJ2-1	TGTGCCAGCAGTGATATAGGACTAGCGGGGAATGAGCAGTTCTTC	CASSDIGLAGNEQFF
-	many	TRBV4-3	TRBJ2-2	TGCGCCAGCAGCCAAGAGGGTGGTGGCGGGGGCTCCGGAGGGGAGCTGTTTTTT	CASSQEGGGGGSGGELFF
TRBD1	-	TRBV20-1	TRBJ2-7	TGCAGTGCTTCTAAATTACAGGGGGCGCGGGACGAGCAGTACTTC	CSASKLQGARDEQYF
-	few	TRBV10-3	TRBJ2-7	TGTGCCATCACCCCGGGACTGCCATACGAGCAGTACTTC	CAITPGLPYEQYF
-	-	TRBV3-1	TRBJ2-1	TGTGCCAGCAGCCAAGCTGGAGGCCAGCAGTTCTTC	CASSQAGGQQFF
TRBD2	many	TRBV20-1	TRBJ2-2	TGCAGTGCTAGGCCCAGCGGGGGGAACACCGGGGAGCTGTTTTTT	CSARPSGGNTGELFF
-	few	TRBV18	TRBJ2-7	TGTGCCAGCTCAACCGAACCGGGACCGAACATCGAGCAGTACTTC	CASSTEPGPNIEQYF
-	many	TRBV3-1	TRBJ2-7	TGTGCCAGCAGCCAAGGAGGCTACGAGCAGTACTTC	CASSQGGYEQYF
-	-	TRBV19	TRBJ2-1	TGTGCCAGTAGCATCCCCGATGGGATCTCCTACAATGAGCAGTTCTTC	CASSIPDGISYNEQFF
-	-	TRBV30	TRBJ1-5	TGTGCCTGGAGTGGGTCGGTTAATCAGCCCCAGCATTTT	CAWSGSVNQPQHF
-	-	TRBV29-1	TRBJ2-3	TGCAGCGTCGACCGGGACGCTAGCACAGATACGCAGTATTTT	CSVDRDASTDTQYF
-	-	TRBV5-5	TRBJ2-7	TGTGCCAGCAGCCCTCGGACAGTCCCGGCCGAGCAGTACTTC	CASSPRTVPAEQYF
-	many	TRBV6-5	TRBJ2-3	TGTGCCAGCAGTTACAGTAGCGTAAGCACAGATACGCAGTATTTT	CASSYSSVSTDTQYF
-	many	TRBV12-3/TRBV12-4	TRBJ1-5	TGTGCCAGCAGTTTATCGGGGTATCAGCCCCAGCATTTT	CASSLSGYQPQHF
-	many	TRBV2	TRBJ1-1	TGTGCCAGCAGGTACAGGGACGAATGGACTGAAGCTTTCTTT	CASRYRDEWTEAFF
TRBD2	-	TRBV28	TRBJ2-3	TGTGCCAGCAGTTTATTTCAAGCGGCGGGAGGCCGCACAGATACGCAGTATTTT	CASSLFQAAGGRTDTQYF
TRBD1	few	TRBV27	TRBJ1-6	TGTGCCAGCAGTCCCGGACAGGGGTCGAATTCACCCCTCCACTTT	CASSPGQGSNSPLHF
TRBD1	-	TRBV28	TRBJ2-1	TGTGCCAGCAGTTTTTCTTACAGGGGCAATGAGCAGTTCTTC	CASSFSYRGNEQFF
TRBD2	few	TRBV28	TRBJ2-5	TGTGCCAGCAGTTCTATACTAGCGGGAGGCAGGAAGGAGACCCAGTACTTC	CASSSILAGGRKETQYF
TRBD1	-	TRBV4-1	TRBJ1-1	TGCGCCAGCAGCCAAGATTTCGACAGGGTGCACGCTTTCTTT	CASSQDFDRVHAFF
TRBD1	-	TRBV9	TRBJ2-6	TGTGCCAGCAGCGTAGGCTGGGACAGGGGCGCCTGGGGTTTCTCTGGGGCCAACGTCCTGACTTTC	CASSVGWDRGAWGFSGANVLTF
-	-	TRBV5-1	TRBJ1-6	TGCGCCAGCAGCTTTAGTACGGGCATCGATTCACCCCTCCACTTT	CASSFSTGIDSPLHF
TRBD2	-	TRBV5-1	TRBJ2-7	TGCGCCAGCAGCATCCGTACTAGCGGGGGCTACGAGCAGTACTTC	CASSIRTSGGYEQYF
-	-	TRBV7-9	TRBJ2-7	TGTGCCAGCAGCTTACTAAGGACCTACGAGCAGTACTTC	CASSLLRTYEQYF
-	few	TRBV28	TRBJ2-3	TGTGCCAGCAGTCCAACCCTATTTAGTCATACGCAGTATTTT	CASSPTLFSHTQYF
TRBD2	few	TRBV11-1	TRBJ2-3	TGTGCCAGCAGCTCCCTAGCGGGGAGATATTATCGCACAGATACGCAGTATTTT	CASSSLAGRYYRTDTQYF
TRBD2	-	TRBV20-1	TRBJ2-4	TGCAGTGCATCCCCTCTAGCGGCGGGGGGAGCCAAAAACATTCAGTACTTC	CSASPLAAGGAKNIQYF
-	-	TRBV5-5	TRBJ2-6	TGTGCCAGCAGCCCTGATGGAGGGGCCAACGTCCTGACTTTC	CASSPDGGANVLTF
TRBD2	many	TRBV2	TRBJ2-3	TGTGCCAGCAGTGAAGGAGCGGGGGATACGCAGTATTTT	CASSEGAGDTQYF
TRBD1	many	TRBV4-3	TRBJ2-2	TGCGCCAGCAGCCAAGATCCAGGGGGATTCACCGGGGAGCTGTTTTTT	CASSQDPGGFTGELFF
-	-	TRBV30	TRBJ2-2	TGTGCCTGGCAGACTAAACGGGACTTCGGGGGGCTGTTTTTT	CAWQTKRDFGGLFF
-	few	TRBV11-2	TRBJ1-2	TGTGCCAGCAGCGGAGAAGCTAACTATGGCTACACCTTC	CASSGEANYGYTF
-	few	TRBV6-6	TRBJ2-1	TGTGCCAGCAGTTACTCGACCCATGAGCAGTTCTTC	CASSYSTHEQFF
TRBD2	-	TRBV12-3/TRBV12-4	TRBJ2-1	TGTGCCAGCAGTTTGGTTAGCGGGGCGACCTATGAGCAGTTCTTC	CASSLVSGATYEQFF
TRBD2	few	TRBV20-1	TRBJ2-3	TGCAGTGCCCCGGGACTAGCGGGAGGGCACACAGATACGCAGTATTTT	CSAPGLAGGHTDTQYF
-	many	TRBV11-2	TRBJ2-3	TGTGCCAGCAGCTTCGCGGGGCTCGCAGATACGCAGTATTTT	CASSFAGLADTQYF
TRBD2	many	TRBV10-3	TRBJ2-2	TGTGCCCTCCGACTAGCGGCTAACACCGGGGAGCTGTTTTTT	CALRLAANTGELFF
-	-	TRBV2	TRBJ2-2	TGTGCCAGCAGTGAAAGGAACGTGGGTAACACCGGGGAGCTGTTTTTT	CASSERNVGNTGELFF
-	-	TRBV4-1	TRBJ2-1	TGCGCCAGCAGCCAAGAAAGGGACGGAGACGTCTACAATGAGCAGTTCTTC	CASSQERDGDVYNEQFF
-	few	TRBV5-1	TRBJ2-2	TGCGCCAGCAGCTTGGAAAGGGGACCTAAACGGGGCGGGGAGCTGTTTTTT	CASSLERGPKRGGELFF
-	many	TRBV29-1	TRBJ2-2	TGCAGCGTGATCGGGACCTCCCCCGGGGAGCTGTTTTTT	CSVIGTSPGELFF
TRBD2	-	TRBV9	TRBJ2-1	TGTGCCAGCAGCGTAGAACTGGGACTAGCGGTTCAGGAGCAGTTCTTC	CASSVELGLAVQEQFF
-	-	TRBV7-2	TRBJ1-2	TGTGCCAGCTCAAAAATGGAACCCTCAGAGGGCTACACCTTC	CASSKMEPSEGYTF
TRBD1	few	TRBV4-2	TRBJ1-3	TGTGCCAGCAGCCAAGACAGGGGGTATGGAAACACCATATATTTT	CASSQDRGYGNTIYF
-	few	TRBV7-2	TRBJ1-2	TGTGCCAGCAGCTCCCCCGAAACGGGGAACTATGGCTACACCTTC	CASSSPETGNYGYTF
-	-	TRBV28	TRBJ2-3	TGTGCCAGCAGTCTCCCCCGTGGGGGAGGCGTCAGTGCAGATACGCAGTATTTT	CASSLPRGGGVSADTQYF
TRBD2	-	TRBV25-1	TRBJ2-3	TGTGCCAGCAGTGAATCAACCTTCTGGCGGGAGCTCACAGATACGCAGTATTTT	CASSESTFWRELTDTQYF
-	once	TRBV25-1	TRBJ1-5	TGTGCCAGCCAGTCGACCAATCAGCCCCAGCATTTT	CASQSTNQPQHF